Listed below are T cell receptor beta chains from one sample, sequenced in a study of human T cells and chemical hapten exposure. TCRdb recomputed calls from the RACE reads with MiXCR, one row per CDR3 protein. The sample records some 80,000 distinct CDR3 sequences, about 9.4% being singletons. Material: whole blood, obtained in connection with sensitization to the hapten diphenylcyclopropenone (DPC). The source is a woman aged 25 to 39 with alopecia areata. Some clones in this sample may be carry-over from other donors' samples. The CDR3 runs from the conserved cysteine through the conserved F or W. The order of the fields is CDR3 protein, CDR3 DNA, clone size, V gene, J gene, D gene. The D gene is left open where the match is weak. Size tells how often a clone was seen (once, few, many) or the class of an expanded clone, and some rows leave it out.

CASSSGRRLLSYNEQFF	TGTGCCAGCAGCTCCGGTAGACGCCTCCTCTCCTACAATGAGCAGTTCTTC	-	TRBV7-2	TRBJ2-1	-
CASSLTRQTSTDTQYF	TGTGCCAGCAGTCTGACTAGACAAACTAGCACAGATACGCAGTATTTT	-	TRBV6-2/TRBV6-3	TRBJ2-3	-
CASKASGSGNIQYF	TGCGCCAGCAAGGCTAGCGGGAGTGGAAACATTCAGTACTTC	many	TRBV10-2	TRBJ2-4	TRBD2
CASRIAGGETQYF	TGTGCCAGCAGGATAGCGGGGGGCGAGACCCAGTACTTC	many	TRBV27	TRBJ2-5	TRBD2
CAISELAGTPRYF	TGTGCCATCAGTGAGTTGGCGGGGACTCCCCGATACTTC	-	TRBV10-3	TRBJ2-4	-
CASSLYPPRGNEQFF	TGTGCCAGCAGTTTATATCCCCCTCGGGGAAATGAGCAGTTCTTC	-	TRBV28	TRBJ2-1	-
CASSLPTSTEAFF	TGTGCCAGCAGTTTACCGACGTCAACTGAAGCTTTCTTT	-	TRBV28	TRBJ1-1	-
CSVETGLRPQHF	TGCAGCGTTGAAACTGGACTTCGGCCCCAGCATTTT	many	TRBV29-1	TRBJ1-5	-
CASSPSSGGNEQFF	TGTGCCAGCTCACCATCTTCCGGGGGAAATGAGCAGTTCTTC	many	TRBV18	TRBJ2-1	-
CASSNTDQETQYF	TGTGCCAGTAGTAATACGGACCAAGAGACCCAGTACTTC	few	TRBV19	TRBJ2-5	-
CASSPTTGVYEQYF	TGCGCCAGCAGCCCTACGACAGGGGTCTACGAGCAGTACTTC	few	TRBV4-1	TRBJ2-7	TRBD1
CASSFGDPAAGELFF	TGTGCCAGCAGTTTTGGGGACCCCGCGGCCGGGGAGCTGTTTTTT	-	TRBV12-3/TRBV12-4	TRBJ2-2	-
CASARGGAQETQYF	TGTGCCAGCGCCCGCGGAGGTGCCCAAGAGACCCAGTACTTC	many	TRBV6-6	TRBJ2-5	-
CASSQELAGRNEQFF	TGTGCCAGCAGCCAAGAATTAGCAGGGAGGAATGAGCAGTTCTTC	many	TRBV3-1	TRBJ2-1	-
CATGQGGNGYTF	TGTGCCACGGGACAGGGGGGCAATGGCTACACCTTC	-	TRBV2	TRBJ1-2	TRBD1
CASSTGYTEAFF	TGCGCCAGCAGCACAGGGTACACTGAAGCTTTCTTT	many	TRBV5-1	TRBJ1-1	-
CARGGQGRNQPQHF	TGTGCCAGGGGGGGACAGGGACGCAATCAGCCCCAGCATTTT	-	TRBV19	TRBJ1-5	TRBD1
CASSVFSGQGGETQYF	TGTGCCAGCAGCGTATTTTCCGGACAGGGAGGAGAGACCCAGTACTTC	-	TRBV9	TRBJ2-5	TRBD1
CSPERRPRPQNEEQFF	TGCAGCCCTGAGAGGCGGCCCCGGCCCCAAAATGAGGAGCAGTTCTTC	many	TRBV29-1	TRBJ2-1	-
CSVVRLDEAFF	TGCAGCGTTGTGCGGCTGGATGAAGCTTTCTTT	-	TRBV29-1	TRBJ1-1	-
CASRPPGTGDNIQYF	TGTGCCAGCAGACCCCCCGGGACAGGGGACAACATTCAGTACTTC	many	TRBV12-3/TRBV12-4	TRBJ2-4	TRBD1
CASSLEGYNEQFF	TGTGCCAGCAGTTTAGAGGGGTACAATGAGCAGTTCTTC	-	TRBV27	TRBJ2-1	-
CASTRGDTGELFF	TGTGCCAGCACCCGGGGGGACACCGGGGAGCTGTTTTTT	few	TRBV21-1	TRBJ2-2	-
CASADGQGVYEQYF	TGTGCCAGCGCCGATGGACAGGGGGTCTACGAGCAGTACTTC	many	TRBV28	TRBJ2-7	TRBD1
CASSLMVRTANTEAFF	TGCGCCAGCAGCTTGATGGTTAGGACAGCGAACACTGAAGCTTTCTTT	many	TRBV5-1	TRBJ1-1	-
CASSLAAYSNEQFF	TGTGCCAGCAGCTTAGCGGCCTATAGTAATGAGCAGTTCTTC	many	TRBV11-2	TRBJ2-1	-
CSADSRRDPSEQFF	TGCAGTGCTGATAGCAGGAGGGACCCAAGTGAGCAGTTCTTC	-	TRBV20-1	TRBJ2-1	-
CSVGAGNYGYTF	TGCAGCGTTGGGGCAGGAAACTATGGCTACACCTTC	few	TRBV29-1	TRBJ1-2	-
CASSQDQERDGMNTEAFF	TGCGCCAGCAGCCAAGATCAGGAAAGGGATGGGATGAACACTGAAGCTTTCTTT	few	TRBV4-1	TRBJ1-1	-
CASSQLRLGGIGGGKDTEAFF	TGTGCCAGCAGCCAATTGAGGTTAGGCGGAATCGGAGGGGGCAAAGACACTGAAGCTTTCTTT	many	TRBV11-2	TRBJ1-1	TRBD1
CSGGRAGQETQYF	TGCAGCGGCGGCAGGGCCGGCCAAGAGACCCAGTACTTC	-	TRBV29-1	TRBJ2-5	-
CASSPGALQGFLEAFF	TGTGCCAGCAGCCCGGGGGCCCTACAGGGATTCCTAGAAGCTTTCTTT	-	TRBV7-2	TRBJ1-1	-
CSVDGGVGLGEQFF	TGCAGCGTTGATGGGGGAGTAGGTCTTGGGGAGCAGTTCTTC	many	TRBV29-1	TRBJ2-1	-
CASSPGREYNEQFF	TGTGCCAGCAGCCCCGGCCGGGAATACAATGAGCAGTTCTTC	-	TRBV7-2	TRBJ2-1	-
CASSLNSPTEAFF	TGCGCCAGCAGCTTAAACAGCCCCACTGAAGCTTTCTTT	-	TRBV5-1	TRBJ1-1	-